The present TCR beta chain was sequenced within a study of cytotoxic CD8 clonotypes in ibrutinib-treated CLL. Whole-study context: The cohort had ten to eleven relapsed/refractory and 15 treatment-naive patients, around 18 IGHV unmutated.

Deep sequencing aimed at 1 in 200,000 to 1 in 1 million T cells' resolution. Here immunoSEQ multiplex PCR was the method, and the copy in TCRdb shows in-frame clones only, minus some. The sample yields around 60,000 clones, around 68% seen once. The ends were cut back, 5 bases at V and 6 bases at J, with 11 bases in the middle. CDR3 length: 13 residues. Germline V gives CDR1 SGHAT, CDR2 FQNNGV. The source material was PBMCs, sampled after 12 months of ibrutinib treatment. The clonotype comes from a human donor with chronic lymphocytic leukemia. This chain links TRBV11-2 with TRBJ2-1; D is unclear. The CDR3 nucleotides are TGTGCCAGCAGCGTAAGGGTGACCAATGAGCAGTTCTTC. Translating gives CASSVRVTNEQFF.